The 25 T cell receptor beta chains reported below all come from one sample, sequenced in a study of blood T cell repertoires in COVID-19. Repertoires were generated with immunoSEQ multiplex PCR, while TCRdb's copy carries only in-frame clones and drops some. The sample gives roughly 200,000 clones, around 89% of which show up once; around 1.3% is in the top ten. Sequences were obtained from PBMCs or T cells enriched from blood (not recorded which). These receptors all come from a man aged 30-40 years who had recovered from COVID-19.

This chain joins TRBV19 and TRBJ1-5, with a weak D call TRBD1 (5 bases). Trimming took 8 bases from V and 7 from J, leaving 15 bases between them. CDR3 length: 13 amino acids. The germline CDR1 and CDR2 sequences are LNHDA and SQIVND (reference sequence). The DNA of the CDR3 is TGTGCCAGTCGAGGAACCAGGGCCCAGCCCCAGCATTTT. Its translation is CASRGTRAQPQHF.

This rearrangement joins TRBV7-9 to TRBJ1-1; TRBD1 might be the D (6 bases). The CDR3 runs to 15 residues. Trimming removed 5 bases at V and 4 bases at J, with 17 bases between. The germline gives CDR1 SEHNR, CDR2 FQNEAQ (reference sequence). CDR3 amino acids: CASSEGDGLGTEAFF. The DNA of the CDR3 is TGTGCCAGCAGCGAGGGGGACGGGTTGGGCACTGAAGCTTTCTTT.

The gene calls are TRBV24-1 and TRBJ1-2; D gene unclear. The CDR3 is made up of 13 amino acids. Germline V CDR1 and CDR2: KGHDR, SFDVKD. The V and J ends lost 0 bases and 7 bases respectively, with 8 bases between them. Here the CDR3 reads CATSDLTESGYTF. The CDR3 region has the DNA TGTGCCACCAGTGATTTGACCGAGAGTGGCTACACCTTC.

A single count supports this clone. Different DNA sequences within this sample yield the same CDR3. This sequence joins TRBV7-9 and TRBJ1-4, with 7 bases fitting TRBD1. The CDR3 loop spans 15 amino acids. CDR1 and CDR2 from the germline V gene are SEHNR and FQNEAQ (reference sequence). Trimming cost V 1 base and J 5 bases; bases outside gene matches: 4. CDR3 in amino acids: CASSLGDRDNEKLFF. CDR3 sequence (DNA): TGTGCCAGCAGCTTAGGCGACAGGGACAATGAAAAACTGTTTTTT.

This chain links TRBV10-1 with TRBJ2-3, with 9 nucleotides matching TRBD2. V shed 3 bases and J 0 bases; nucleotides not matched to a gene: 10. This CDR3 region has 18 residues. In germline, CDR1 is WNHNN, CDR2 SYGVQD (reference sequence). CDR3 in DNA: TGCGCCAGCAGTGATGGAGTAGCGGGGGCCCTTAGCACAGATACGCAGTATTTT. This codes for CASSDGVAGALSTDTQYF.

The genes are TRBV11-2 and TRBJ1-4; D may be TRBD1 (6 bases). Germline lookup yields CDR1 SGHAT and CDR2 FQNNGV. CDR3 length: 15 residues. V was pared by 2 bases and J by 6 bases, with 13 bases between. CDR3: CASSLKGEFDEKLFF. CDR3 DNA: TGTGCCAGCAGCTTAAAGGGGGAGTTTGATGAAAAACTGTTTTTT.

The genes are TRBV18 and TRBJ1-2; D may be TRBD1 (6 bases). Germline loops: CDR1 KGHSH, CDR2 LQKENI. V was trimmed by 2 bases and J by 6 bases, leaving 13 bases between them. This CDR3 has 14 amino acids. This CDR3 is CASSPAGVYDGYTF. The CDR3 nucleotides read TGTGCCAGCTCACCAGCAGGGGTATATGATGGCTACACCTTC.

The CDR3 bases are TGTGCCAGCAGACGGGGGGTGCCGGTAGCCTACGAGCAGTACTTC. It translates to CASRRGVPVAYEQYF. The rearrangement uses TRBV6-5 and TRBJ2-7; the match to TRBD2 covers 7 bases. Germline V CDR1 and CDR2: MNHEY, SVGAGI. The length of the CDR3 is 15 residues. V trimming: 6 bases; J trimming: 2 bases; junction bases outside the gene matches: 10.

The chain combines TRBV27 with TRBJ1-2; 7 nucleotides agree with TRBD1. The CDR3 has 15 amino acids. The junction had 10 bases not matched to a gene; V was cut back by 5 bases and J by 4 bases. The germline gives CDR1 MNHEY, CDR2 SMNVEV (reference sequence). The CDR3 region is CASSPAMGQFYGYTF. For the CDR3, the DNA is TGTGCCAGCAGTCCTGCCATGGGACAGTTCTATGGCTACACCTTC.

The V gene is TRBV5-1, the J gene TRBJ2-3; TRBD1 matches 8 bases. The CDR3 totals 14 residues. CDR1 SGHRS and CDR2 YFSETQ come from the germline V gene. Trimming cost V 4 bases and J 3 bases; bases outside gene matches: 4. The CDR3 nucleotides read TGCGCCAGCAGCACCGACAGGGGTACAGATACGCAGTATTTT. It is translated as CASSTDRGTDTQYF. Looking up the rest from reference TRBV5-1 and TRBJ2-3 gives the full variable domain: KAGVTQTPRYLIKTRGQQVTLSCSPISGHRSVSWYQQTPGQGLQFLFEYFSETQRNKGNFPGRFSGRQFSNSRSEMNVSTLELGDSALYLCASSTDRGTDTQYFGPGTRLTVL.

The genes are TRBV18 and TRBJ1-4, with TRBD1 matching over 11 bases. Germline V gene sequence: CDR1 KGHSH, CDR2 LQKENI. The CDR3 covers 19 residues. J lost 0 bases, V lost 6 bases, and 12 bases had no gene match. CDR3 protein: CASSRIGQGAVATNEKLFF. CDR3 coding DNA: TGTGCCAGCTCGCGGATAGGACAGGGGGCCGTTGCAACTAATGAAAAACTGTTTTTT.

This clone was seen a single time. V and J are TRBV4-1 and TRBJ1-2; a possible D gene is TRBD1 (6 bases). The CDR3 extends over 15 amino acids. Trimming stripped 3 bases from V and 7 bases from J, with 18 bases between. Per the germline V gene, CDR1 is MGHRA and CDR2 is YSYEKL. CDR3 region: CASSHDGPGESGYTF. The CDR3 DNA reads TGCGCCAGCAGCCACGACGGGCCAGGGGAATCTGGCTACACCTTC.

The chain has TRBV3-1 (or the pseudogene TRBV3-2) and TRBJ2-7; D call uncertain. V was trimmed by 1 base and J by 2 bases, leaving 12 bases between them. This CDR3 has 15 amino acids. CDR1 is LGHDT and CDR2 is YNNKEL in the germline V gene (reference sequence). The CDR3 DNA reads TGTGCCAGCAGCCAAGGGAAAATAGCCCCCTACGAGCAGTACTTC. It is translated as CASSQGKIAPYEQYF.

The rearrangement uses TRBV24-1 and TRBJ2-2, with 8 nucleotides matching TRBD2. CDR3 length: 15 amino acids. Germline V lookup: CDR1 KGHDR, CDR2 SFDVKD. The trim removed 5 bases at V and 1 base at J, leaving 2 bases unmatched. Here the CDR3 DNA reads TGTGCCACCAGTGGCGGGAGGTTGAACACCGGGGAGCTGTTTTTT. It yields the protein CATSGGRLNTGELFF.

This chain joins TRBV10-1 and TRBJ2-1; maybe TRBD2 (6 bases). V was clipped by 2 bases and J by 4 bases, with 24 bases between them. The CDR3 loop spans 19 amino acids. Germline V gene sequence: CDR1 WNHNN, CDR2 SYGVQD (reference sequence). The CDR3 here is CASSEGEAGKILRYNEQFF. The CDR3 DNA reads TGCGCCAGCAGTGAGGGGGAGGCAGGGAAAATACTGAGATACAATGAGCAGTTCTTC.

The chain uses TRBV5-5 and TRBJ1-1; D is undetermined. V lost 0 bases, J lost 10 bases, and 13 bases lay in between. The CDR3 is made up of 13 amino acids. Germline assignment: CDR1 SGHKS and CDR2 YYEKEE (reference sequence). Written as DNA, the CDR3 is TGTGCCAGCAGCTTGGGCGGGGTTACCGTAGCTTTCTTT. Protein sequence: CASSLGGVTVAFF.

The gene calls are TRBV28 and TRBJ2-7; 10 nucleotides agree with TRBD2. The CDR3 has 17 amino acids. The germline V gene has CDR1 MDHEN and CDR2 SYDVKM. Unmatched junction bases numbered 7, after V lost 1 base and J lost 1 base. The CDR3 region is CASSLSAGGPRSYEQYF. The CDR3 nucleotides are TGTGCCAGCAGTTTATCAGCGGGAGGGCCACGGTCCTACGAGCAGTACTTC. The variable domain in full, with the rest retrieved from reference TRBV28 and TRBJ2-7, is DVKVTQSSRYLVKRTGEKVFLECVQDMDHENMFWYRQDPGLGLRLIYFSYDVKMKEKGDIPEGYSVSREKKERFSLILESASTNQTSMYLCASSLSAGGPRSYEQYFGPGTRLTVT.

The V call is TRBV27, the J call TRBJ1-4; TRBD1 matches at 8 bases. The CDR3 covers 15 residues. Trimming cost V 6 bases and J 6 bases; bases outside gene matches: 9. CDR1 and CDR2 from the germline V gene are MNHEY and SMNVEV (reference sequence). CDR3 region: CASRKWGQEDEKLFF. CDR3 nucleotides: TGTGCCAGCAGGAAATGGGGACAGGAGGATGAAAAACTGTTTTTT. Full variable domain (outside the CDR3, taken from reference TRBV27 and TRBJ1-4): EAQVTQNPRYLITVTGKKLTVTCSQNMNHEYMSWYRQDPGLGLRQIYYSMNVEVTDKGDVPEGYKVSRKEKRNFPLILESPSPNQTSLYFCASRKWGQEDEKLFFGSGTQLSVL.

This chain connects TRBV7-2 to TRBJ2-3; TRBD2 matches 8 bases. This CDR3 is built from 16 residues. Germline CDR1 and CDR2: SGHTA and FQGNSA. Trimming at V came to 7 bases and at J to 8 bases, leaving 17 bases not matched to a gene. CDR3 residues: CASTLGLAGLGGTQYF. CDR3 coding DNA: TGTGCCAGCACCCTAGGGCTAGCGGGCCTAGGGGGTACGCAGTATTTT. Full variable domain (missing parts from reference TRBV7-2 and TRBJ2-3): GAGVSQSPSNKVTEKGKDVELRCDPISGHTALYWYRQSLGQGLEFLIYFQGNSAPDKSGLPSDRFSAERTGGSVSTLTIQRTQQEDSAVYLCASTLGLAGLGGTQYFGPGTRLTVL.

The genes are TRBV3-1 (or the pseudogene TRBV3-2) and TRBJ2-2; the D gene is possibly TRBD2 (6 bases). In germline, CDR1 is LGHDT, CDR2 YNNKEL (reference sequence). This CDR3 is 14 amino acids long. Trimming left V 1 base short and J 6 bases short, with 9 bases between. CDR3 DNA: TGTGCCAGCAGCCAAGTCCGGGACTCCGGGGAGCTGTTTTTT. Translated: CASSQVRDSGELFF.

This chain joins TRBV7-6 and TRBJ1-4; the D is unclear. The CDR3 is 15 amino acids. V was shortened by 2 bases and J by 0 bases, with 7 bases between the two germline ends. Germline V gives CDR1 SGHVS, CDR2 FNYEAQ. This CDR3 reads CASSLLGATNEKLFF. Written as DNA, the CDR3 is TGTGCCAGCAGCTTATTGGGAGCAACTAATGAAAAACTGTTTTTT.

This chain links TRBV11-2 with TRBJ1-1; D is possibly TRBD1 (5 bases). Looked up from germline, CDR1 is SGHAT and CDR2 is FQNNGV. V lost 1 base, J lost 0 bases, and 15 bases lay in between. The CDR3 sequence is 17 residues long. This CDR3 is CASSLAHLRDLNTEAFF. The CDR3 coding sequence is TGTGCCAGCAGCTTAGCCCATCTCCGGGACTTGAACACTGAAGCTTTCTTT.

The gene calls are TRBV25-1 and TRBJ1-2; D call uncertain. Germline V gene sequence: CDR1 MGHDK, CDR2 SYGVNS. This CDR3 region has 15 residues. The V gene lost 0 bases and the J gene lost 8 bases, with 16 bases spanning the gap. The CDR3 nucleotides read TGTGCCAGCAGTGAATATTCACCCCCACTCGGGGGCTACACCTTC. This sequence encodes CASSEYSPPLGGYTF.

The gene calls are TRBV2 and TRBJ2-7; D ambiguous. The CDR3 runs 11 residues. The germline V gene encodes CDR1 SNHLY and CDR2 FYNNEI. V was shortened by 3 bases and J by 8 bases, with 8 bases between the two germline ends. CDR3 in DNA: TGTGCCAGCAGTGATATGTTTAAGCAGTACTTC. Its translation: CASSDMFKQYF.

The V call is TRBV12-3 or TRBV12-4, the J call TRBJ1-2; the D gene is possibly TRBD1 (5 bases). This CDR3 has 13 amino acids. With 5 bases removed from V and 4 bases from J, the gap between germline ends came to 11 bases. CDR3 sequence (DNA): TGTGCCAGCAGTCCCGGCAGGGTCTATGGCTACACCTTC. Translation: CASSPGRVYGYTF.